This TCR beta chain derives from a study of CD8+ T cells in alopecia areata. Overall study findings and caveats: When scalp samples are sequenced, resident alphabeta T cells of normal skin are also captured. TCR sharing across patients was less clear than in mice, possibly HLA-related.

Investigators isolated RNA and reverse transcribed it into cDNA to act as the sequencing template. TCRdb's table, derived via immunoSEQ multiplex PCR, lists solely in-frame clones and lacks some. The data show tens of thousands of clones, around 71% seen once. Treatment noted: oral pan-JAK inhibitor, 5-10 mg twice daily. Of note for this clone: Antigen unknown.

Germline CDR1 and CDR2: LNHDA and SQIVND (reference sequence). V lost 9 bases to trimming and J lost 0 bases, with 21 bases between them. The CDR3 is made up of 16 amino acids. The V and J genes are TRBV19 and TRBJ2-7; TRBD2 is a possible D gene (7 bases). The material sequenced was CD8+ T cells sorted from blood, taken around week 44, from a patient treated with tofacitinib. The sequence came from a human donor with alopecia areata. The CDR3 region is CARLKRGDIYSYEQYF. The CDR3 DNA follows: TGTGCCAGACTGAAACGGGGGGACATATACTCCTACGAGCAGTACTTC.